Listed below are T cell receptor beta chains from one sample, sequenced in a study of blood T cell repertoires in COVID-19. Some clones are missing from TCRdb's copy, which holds only in-frame ones; the method was immunoSEQ multiplex PCR. The sample shows fewer than 250,000 clones, over 75% of them seen only once. The sequenced material came from peripheral blood. These receptors were taken from a woman aged 40 to 55 who had recovered from COVID-19. Each CDR3 is given with its conserved first and last residue.

V gene,J gene,CDR3 protein
TRBV30,TRBJ1-6,CAWSPGQGAPVPLHF
TRBV28,TRBJ1-2,CALEGQGAIKNGYTF
TRBV11-2,TRBJ1-4,CASSLDLRGTGGGLVKLFF
TRBV19,TRBJ2-3,CASSIGDGRGTQYF
TRBV28,TRBJ2-5,CASSLGPGLAGIAETQYF
TRBV6-5,TRBJ1-5,CASRPGQVRNQPQHF
TRBV4-2,TRBJ2-7,CASSQDIGIARYEQYF
TRBV28,TRBJ2-4,CASRSGTGANIQYF
TRBV7-9,TRBJ1-5,CASSLGASNQPQHF
TRBV24-1,TRBJ1-1,CATREQGAEEAFF
TRBV6-6,TRBJ2-1,CASSQRAGELVYNEQFF
TRBV4-2,TRBJ2-7,CASRSQGGSYEQYF
TRBV5-1,TRBJ2-1,CASSLSAGVREQFF
TRBV10-3,TRBJ1-3,CAIKDRAGNTIYF
TRBV2,TRBJ2-1,CASSDGGSSYNEQFF
TRBV27,TRBJ1-5,CASRSLGRPQRGQPQHF